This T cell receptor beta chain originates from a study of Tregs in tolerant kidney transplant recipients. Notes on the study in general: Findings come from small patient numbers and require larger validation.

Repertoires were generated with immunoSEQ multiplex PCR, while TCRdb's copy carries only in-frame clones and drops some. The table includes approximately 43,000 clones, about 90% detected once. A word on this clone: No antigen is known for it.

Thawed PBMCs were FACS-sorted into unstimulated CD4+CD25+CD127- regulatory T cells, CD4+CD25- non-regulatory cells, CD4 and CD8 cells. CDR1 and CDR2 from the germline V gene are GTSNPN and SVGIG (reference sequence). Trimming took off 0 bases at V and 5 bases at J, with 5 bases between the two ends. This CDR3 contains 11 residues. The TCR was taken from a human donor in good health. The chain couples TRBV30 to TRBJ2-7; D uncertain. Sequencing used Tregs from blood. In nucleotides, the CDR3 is TGTGCCTGGAGTGTAATCCACGAGCAGTACTTC. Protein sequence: CAWSVIHEQYF.